The entry below describes one T cell receptor (beta chain). The target antigen is unknown. This entry comes from a study of cytomegalovirus exposure and HLA in healthy donors. CDR1 and CDR2 (germline): MNHNS, SASEGT. The CDR3 totals 14 residues. The ends lost 10 bases at V and 0 bases at J; junction bases unmatched: 5. The validation cohort, a group of over a hundred subjects, included the donors and was separate from the roughly 620-subject first cohort. Study findings and constraints: Overall, about 160 TCR beta chains were annotated as cytomegalovirus-associated. Reports indicated that the classifier achieved high specificity and sensitivity in diagnosing cytomegalovirus status.

Assay: immunoSEQ multiplex PCR; the TCRdb copy retains only in-frame clones and omits some. The repertoire holds over 120,000 clones, with roughly 93% as singletons. Specimen: PBMCs. The chain has TRBV6-1 and TRBJ2-4, with 8 positions matching TRBD2. The sequence was collected from a man younger than 35 in good health and CMV-seropositive. For the CDR3, the DNA is TGTGCCACCCTAGCGGGCCTAGCCAAAAACATTCAGTACTTC. Translating it yields CATLAGLAKNIQYF.